The 18 T cell receptor beta chains below come from one sample, sequenced in a study of T cell repertoires in cytomegalovirus infection. These receptors are not linked to any known antigen. TCRdb itself ran the reads through MiXCR, one entry per CDR3 protein. This sample yields about 900,000 distinct CDR3 sequences, of which around a third are seen a single time; more than 12% belongs to the top ten. This specimen consisted of cultured CD8+ T cells from PBMCs, obtained from culture after CMV antigen stimulation. These receptors were collected from a human donor in good health (CMV status not recorded). Some clones in this sample may be carry-over from other donors' samples.

This clonotype has at least ten counts. The J gene is TRBJ2-1, the V gene TRBV6-1; 8 bases are a match to TRBD1. Unmatched junction bases numbered 4, after V lost 0 bases and J lost 6 bases. This CDR3 is built from 15 residues. The germline gives CDR1 MNHNS, CDR2 SASEGT. The CDR3 DNA reads TGTGCCAGCAGTGAAGCTCGGACAGGGATCAATGAGCAGTTCTTC. Its translation: CASSEARTGINEQFF.

J is TRBJ2-1 and V is TRBV5-1; tentatively, D is TRBD2 (5 bases). The CDR3 runs to 16 residues. V dropped 2 bases and J dropped 3 bases, with 15 bases sitting between them. The germline V gene encodes CDR1 SGHRS and CDR2 YFSETQ. The CDR3 region has the DNA TGCGCCAGCAGCTTACAGACCGGAGGTTTCTACAATGAGCAGTTCTTC. Protein product: CASSLQTGGFYNEQFF.

This clonotype was recorded many times. V gene TRBV6-1 combines with J gene TRBJ1-1; a possible D gene is TRBD1 (5 bases). Germline V gene lookup returns CDR1 MNHNS and CDR2 SASEGT. Trimming stripped 7 bases from V and 7 bases from J, with 13 bases between. The CDR3 sequence is 12 residues long. In nucleotides, the CDR3 is TGTGCCAGCATTGGGGCCGCCGATGAAGCTTTCTTT. Protein product: CASIGAADEAFF.

The chain recombines TRBV6-8 with TRBJ2-7; 7 bases fit TRBD1. Per germline, CDR1 MNHGY and CDR2 SAAAGT. This CDR3 comprises 13 residues. The junction had 6 bases not matched to a gene; V was cut back by 8 bases and J by 2 bases. Here the CDR3 DNA reads TGTGCCAGCCAGACAGGGCGTCCCTACGAGCAGTACTTC. Translation gives CASQTGRPYEQYF.

V is TRBV7-2 and J is TRBJ2-4, with 10 bases identical to TRBD2. V shed 2 bases and J 6 bases; nucleotides not matched to a gene: 4. CDR3 size: 15 residues. Per germline, CDR1 SGHTA and CDR2 FQGNSA. The CDR3 is CASSLQRGGRNIQYF. Here the CDR3 DNA reads TGTGCCAGCAGCTTACAGCGGGGGGGTCGAAACATTCAGTACTTC.

This clonotype came up once. This chain uses TRBV20-1 with TRBJ2-4, with D perhaps TRBD1 or TRBD2 (5 bases each). The CDR3 covers 14 residues. The ends were cut back, 0 bases at V and 6 bases at J, with 12 bases in the middle. In germline, CDR1 is DFQATT, CDR2 SNEGSKA (reference sequence). The CDR3 reads CSARDRGAGNIQYF. CDR3 sequence (DNA): TGCAGTGCTAGAGATAGAGGGGCCGGAAACATTCAGTACTTC.

This clonotype was counted many times. J is TRBJ1-4 and V is TRBV7-6; D unresolved. CDR3 size: 14 residues. V was trimmed by 3 bases and J by 8 bases, leaving 13 bases between them. Germline lookup yields CDR1 SGHVS and CDR2 FNYEAQ. CDR3 DNA sequence: TGTGCCAGCAGCTTGGGAGACATGGGGGAAAAACTGTTTTTT. Amino acids: CASSLGDMGEKLFF.

The chain combines TRBV4-1 with TRBJ2-1; 9 nucleotides match TRBD2. The CDR3 totals 16 residues. The junction had 7 bases not matched to a gene; V was cut back by 0 bases and J by 7 bases. Germline assignment: CDR1 MGHRA and CDR2 YSYEKL. CDR3 sequence: CASSQDRGGGGNEQFF. The CDR3 DNA reads as TGCGCCAGCAGCCAAGATAGGGGCGGGGGGGGTAATGAGCAGTTCTTC.

This clonotype occurred many times. The rearrangement links TRBV7-2 to TRBJ2-3; D might be TRBD1 or TRBD2, each matching 5 bases. This CDR3 is built from 16 residues. Per germline, CDR1 SGHTA and CDR2 FQGNSA. V gave up 8 bases and J gave up 2 bases, with 20 bases separating them. The DNA of the CDR3 is TGTGCCAGCGGGAGTACAGGCGTTGCGTTCACAGATACGCAGTATTTT. As protein: CASGSTGVAFTDTQYF.

This clonotype was seen only a few times. V and J are TRBV6-1 and TRBJ1-2; 9 nucleotides match TRBD1. V lost 3 bases and J lost 4; bases outside the gene matches: 3. Germline lookup yields CDR1 MNHNS and CDR2 SASEGT. The CDR3 loop spans 14 amino acids. The CDR3 DNA is TGTGCCAGCAGTGAGAAGACAGGGGGCTATGGCTACACCTTC. It is translated as CASSEKTGGYGYTF.

There are many counts of this clonotype. The chain recombines TRBV7-2 with TRBJ1-1, with 7 bases aligning to TRBD1. V was clipped by 3 bases and J by 6 bases; unmatched bases: 13. This CDR3 is built from 16 residues. CDR1 and CDR2 (germline): SGHTA, FQGNSA. The CDR3 nucleotides are TGTGCCAGCAGCTTGGGCCGGAGGGGACAGTTCCCTGAAGCTTTCTTT. As protein: CASSLGRRGQFPEAFF.

The V call is TRBV6-2 or TRBV6-3, the J call TRBJ2-5, with D perhaps TRBD1 (5 bases). From germline, CDR1 is MNHEY and CDR2 SVGEGT. V lost 2 bases to trimming and J lost 3 bases, with 7 bases between them. The length of the CDR3 is 13 residues. The CDR3 is CASSYGREETQYF. The CDR3 DNA reads as TGTGCCAGCAGTTACGGCAGGGAAGAGACCCAGTACTTC.

There are a few counts of this clonotype. V is TRBV28 and J is TRBJ1-2; D is possibly TRBD1 (6 bases). Per germline, CDR1 MDHEN and CDR2 SYDVKM. The CDR3 extends over 13 amino acids. The ends were cut back, 6 bases at V and 1 base at J, with 9 bases in the middle. CDR3 DNA: TGTGCCAGCAGGGCAGGGGTTAACTATGGCTACACCTTC. Protein sequence: CASRAGVNYGYTF.

The chain carries TRBV10-3 and TRBJ2-7; 8 bases align to TRBD2. Germline loops: CDR1 ENHRY, CDR2 SYGVKD. With 0 bases clipped from V and 1 base from J, the junction kept 5 bases outside the gene matches. The length of the CDR3 is 16 residues. The CDR3 region is CAISESGSGASYEQYF. In DNA form, the CDR3 reads TGTGCCATCAGTGAGTCGGGTAGCGGGGCTTCCTACGAGCAGTACTTC.

CDR3: CASSLGFQGQSGPYEQYV. Here the CDR3 DNA reads TGTGCCAGCAGCTTGGGTTTCCAGGGACAAAGTGGGCCCTACGAGCAGTACGTC. V usage is TRBV7-6 and J usage is TRBJ2-7; D possibly corresponds to TRBD1 (6 bases). V was shortened by 3 bases and J by 2 bases, with 23 bases between the two germline ends. CDR1 is SGHVS and CDR2 is FNYEAQ in the germline V gene. CDR3 size: 18 residues.

This clonotype was counted once. CDR3 residues: CASSAGWDSTEAFF. In nucleotides, the CDR3 is TGTGCCAGCAGTGCCGGATGGGACAGCACTGAAGCTTTCTTT. The chain couples TRBV6-1 to TRBJ1-1; 7 bases agree with TRBD1. The CDR3 has 14 amino acids. Germline V gives CDR1 MNHNS, CDR2 SASEGT. Trimming removed 4 bases from V and 4 bases from J; junction bases left unmatched: 6.

The V and J genes are TRBV19 and TRBJ2-7; D is uncertain. Trimming removed 7 bases from V and 4 bases from J, with 11 bases in between. The length of the CDR3 is 12 residues. Germline V gene data show CDR1 as LNHDA and CDR2 as SQIVND (reference sequence). The CDR3 bases are TGTGCCAGTACCCACGGGCCTTACGAGCAGTACTTC. This encodes CASTHGPYEQYF.

Concerning this clonotype: This may arise from a read error, as a much more abundant clone is one base away. The V call is TRBV12-3 or TRBV12-4, the J call TRBJ2-5, with TRBD2 matching over 11 bases. This CDR3 is built from 15 residues. The CDR3: CANSLLAGGGETQYF. The CDR3 region has the DNA TGTGCCAACAGTTTGCTAGCGGGGGGTGGAGAGACCCAGTACTTC.